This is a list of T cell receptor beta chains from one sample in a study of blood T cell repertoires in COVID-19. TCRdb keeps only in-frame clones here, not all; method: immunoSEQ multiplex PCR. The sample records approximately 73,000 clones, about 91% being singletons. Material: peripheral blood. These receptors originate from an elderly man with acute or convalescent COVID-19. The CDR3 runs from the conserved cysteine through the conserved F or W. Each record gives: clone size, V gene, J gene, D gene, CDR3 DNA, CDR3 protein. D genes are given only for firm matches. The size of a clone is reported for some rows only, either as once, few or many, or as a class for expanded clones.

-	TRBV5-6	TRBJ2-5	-	TGTGCCAGCTCCCCTGGAGGGTCAGAGACCCAGTACTTC	CASSPGGSETQYF
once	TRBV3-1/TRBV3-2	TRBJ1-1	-	TGTGCCAGCAGCCCCAAAGGGGGGAACACTGAAGCTTTCTTT	CASSPKGGNTEAFF
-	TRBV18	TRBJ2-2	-	TGTGCCAGCTCACCAGACAGTCTAACCGGGGAGCTGTTTTTT	CASSPDSLTGELFF
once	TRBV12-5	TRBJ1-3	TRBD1	TGTGCTAGCCCTTCGATGGGACAGGTAATCTCTGGAAACACCATATATTTT	CASPSMGQVISGNTIYF
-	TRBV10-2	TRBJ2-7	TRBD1	TGCGCCAGCAGTGGGACAGGTCGCGCCTACGAGCAGTACTTC	CASSGTGRAYEQYF
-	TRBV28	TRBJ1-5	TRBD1	TGTGCCAGCAGTTCGGACAGGGAGCAGCCCCAGCATTTT	CASSSDREQPQHF
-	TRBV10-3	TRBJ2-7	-	TGTGCCATCAGTGAACTAGTCCACGAGCAGTACTTC	CAISELVHEQYF
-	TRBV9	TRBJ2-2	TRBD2	TGTGCCAGCAGCGTAAGGGCTAGCGGGGACGGGGAGCTGTTTTTT	CASSVRASGDGELFF
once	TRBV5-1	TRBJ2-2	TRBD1	TGCGCCAGCAGCCCCTGGACAGGGGGCAGCGTCGGGGAGCTGTTTTTT	CASSPWTGGSVGELFF
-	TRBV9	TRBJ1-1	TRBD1	TGTGCCAGCAGCCCCAGACAGGGCACTGAAGCTTTCTTT	CASSPRQGTEAFF
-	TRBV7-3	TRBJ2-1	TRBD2	TGTGCCAGCAGCTTAACAGCGGGGGGTGCTTTCCCCTACAATGAGCAGTTCTTC	CASSLTAGGAFPYNEQFF
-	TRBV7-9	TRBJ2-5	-	TGTGCCAGCAGCTCCGGGACTGCCCAAGAGACCCAGTACTTC	CASSSGTAQETQYF
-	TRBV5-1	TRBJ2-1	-	TGCGCCAGCAGCTTGGCCAGGGTTCGCCCCGGAGGGGAGCAGTTCTTC	CASSLARVRPGGEQFF
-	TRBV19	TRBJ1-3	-	TGTGCCAGTACCACTTACTCTGGAAACACCATATATTTT	CASTTYSGNTIYF
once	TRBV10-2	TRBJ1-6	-	TGCGCCAGCAGTGAACAGGGTGGCAATTCACCCCTCCACTTT	CASSEQGGNSPLHF
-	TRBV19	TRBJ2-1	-	TGTGCCAGTATAAGCGGCATTTACAATGAGCAGTTCTTC	CASISGIYNEQFF
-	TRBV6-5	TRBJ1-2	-	TGTGCCAGCAGTTACTCGATGGGAGGGGGTGGAAGCTACACCTTC	CASSYSMGGGGSYTF
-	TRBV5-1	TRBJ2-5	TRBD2	TGCGCCAGCAGCCGGAGCGGGGGGTTCTACCAAGAGACCCAGTACTTC	CASSRSGGFYQETQYF
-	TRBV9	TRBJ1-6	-	TGTGCCAGCAGCGTTAGCTCCTATAATTCACCCCTCCACTTT	CASSVSSYNSPLHF
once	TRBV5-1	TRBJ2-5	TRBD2	TGCGCCAGCAGCCCGGGTCGGGCGGGGGGGGAGACCCAGTACTTC	CASSPGRAGGETQYF
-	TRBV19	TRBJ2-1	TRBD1	TGTGCCAGTAGAGCCGGGACAGCCACCTACAATGAGCAGTTCTTC	CASRAGTATYNEQFF